The present T cell receptor beta chain was sequenced within a study of blood T cell repertoires in COVID-19. On the study more broadly: Researchers got acute and convalescent COVID-19 samples from the United States, Italy and Spain. T cells, B-cell-depleted T cells, or PBMCs provided the cDNA or gDNA that served as material.

Authors' analysis steps: Nucleated cell counts were estimated from reference gene primer amplification. The data were produced by immunoSEQ multiplex PCR, yet TCRdb's version contains in-frame clones alone and is incomplete. V and J calls and clone size are those listed in that table; D and trimming were worked out from the DNA. The table has 170,000 or so clones, over 80% seen once. Looked up from germline, CDR1 is SGHDT and CDR2 is YYEEEE. V dropped 3 bases and J dropped 9 bases, with 16 bases sitting between them. CDR3 length: 15 amino acids. Recruited during active infection, patients (from Seattle) were subsequently followed longitudinally.

The source material was peripheral blood. The receptor's source is a woman aged 40 to 50 with COVID-19, enrolled during active disease. This chain links TRBV5-6 with TRBJ1-6; D is perhaps TRBD1 (6 bases). The DNA for the CDR3 is TGTGCCAGCAGCTCCGGATGGGGACAATCTTCACCCCTCCACTTT. Amino acids: CASSSGWGQSSPLHF. The full variable domain, in which reference TRBV5-6 and TRBJ1-6 provide the parts outside the CDR3, is DAGVTQSPTHLIKTRGQQVTLRCSPKSGHDTVSWYQQALGQGPQFIFQYYEEEERQRGNFPDRFSGHQFPNYSSELNVNALLLGDSALYLCASSSGWGQSSPLHFGNGTRLTVT.